The 32 T cell receptor beta chains presented below share a single source sample, sequenced in a study of T-cell memory formation after mild COVID-19. MiXCR, applied by TCRdb to the 5' RACE reads, yields one record per CDR3 protein. The table has around 530,000 distinct CDR3 sequences, 20% to 25% seen once. The sequencing sample was made of PBMCs or a T cell subset sorted from them (not recorded which). Source of these receptors: an adult woman who had mild COVID-19 (a few samples of this study predate the infection). Cell type and time point are not known.

The chain couples TRBV5-1 to TRBJ2-2; D possibly corresponds to TRBD1 (6 bases). The germline V gene has CDR1 SGHRS and CDR2 YFSETQ. This CDR3 comprises 14 residues. The germline V and J ends were trimmed by 3 bases and 4 bases, with 10 bases remaining between them. CDR3 sequence: CASSSGQSTGELFF. CDR3 nucleotides: TGCGCCAGCAGCTCTGGACAGAGCACCGGGGAGCTGTTTTTT.

The sample holds a few counts of this clonotype. CDR3 amino acids: CASSARRQGDNSPLHF. CDR3 in DNA: TGTGCCAGCAGCGCCAGAAGACAGGGGGATAATTCACCCCTCCACTTT. The rearrangement joins TRBV2 to TRBJ1-6; 9 positions match TRBD1. This CDR3 has 16 residues. The V and J ends lost 6 bases and 5 bases, in that order; junction bases with no gene match: 8. Germline CDR1 is SNHLY and CDR2 is FYNNEI.

The rearrangement joins TRBV3-1 to TRBJ1-1, with 7 bases identical to TRBD1. Germline CDR1 LGHDT, CDR2 YNNKEL (reference sequence). The CDR3 has 17 residues. J was trimmed by 0 bases and V by 4 bases; bases with no gene match: 11. CDR3 nucleotides: TGTGCCAGCAGCCCAGGAACAGGGGACCGGATGAACACTGAAGCTTTCTTT. It encodes CASSPGTGDRMNTEAFF.

The chain has TRBV7-2 and TRBJ1-2; TRBD1 agrees at 8 bases. V dropped 0 bases and J dropped 8; count of bases not matched to a gene: 8. The length of the CDR3 is 15 residues. The V gene's germline CDR1 is SGHTA and CDR2 FQGNSA. The DNA for the CDR3 is TGTGCCAGCAGCTTAGCGGTAGGGACAGGACGCGGCTACACCTTC. Translation: CASSLAVGTGRGYTF.

V and J are TRBV28 and TRBJ2-5; D is perhaps TRBD1 (7 bases). The CDR3 is made up of 15 amino acids. Trimming removed 6 bases at V and 5 bases at J, with 19 bases between. Germline CDR1 is MDHEN and CDR2 is SYDVKM. Written as DNA, the CDR3 is TGTGCCAGCAGCTCAACAGACAGGGACTCCGAGACCCAGTACTTC. Protein sequence: CASSSTDRDSETQYF.

The V call is TRBV5-5, the J call TRBJ2-5, with 7 bases aligning to TRBD1. Germline V CDR1 and CDR2: SGHKS, YYEKEE (reference sequence). The CDR3 consists of 15 residues. Trimming removed 2 bases from V and 5 bases from J; junction bases left unmatched: 9. This CDR3 is CASSFTAGGWETQYF. The CDR3 DNA sequence: TGTGCCAGCAGCTTTACCGCAGGGGGTTGGGAGACCCAGTACTTC.

The chain has TRBV9 and TRBJ2-3; TRBD2 aligns across 9 bases. In germline, CDR1 is SGDLS, CDR2 YYNGEE. The CDR3 extends over 17 amino acids. With 6 bases clipped from V and 0 bases from J, the junction kept 11 bases outside the gene matches. CDR3 sequence (DNA): TGTGCCAGCAACATAGCGGGGGACCTCTTCAGCACAGATACGCAGTATTTT. Encoded protein: CASNIAGDLFSTDTQYF.

This clonotype has just a few counts. J is TRBJ2-1 and V is TRBV5-1, with D perhaps matching TRBD1 (5 bases). Trimming took off 1 base at V and 8 bases at J, with 13 bases between the two ends. There are 14 residues in the CDR3. Germline-derived CDR1 and CDR2 are SGHRS and YFSETQ. The DNA of the CDR3 is TGCGCCAGCAGCTTGACCGCGACAGCCGATGAGCAGTTCTTC. This sequence encodes CASSLTATADEQFF.

J is TRBJ1-3 and V is TRBV20-1; D might be TRBD1 (5 bases). V dropped 0 bases and J dropped 2 bases, with 8 bases sitting between them. This CDR3 region has 14 residues. From germline, CDR1 is DFQATT and CDR2 SNEGSKA (reference sequence). CDR3: CSARDQGPGNTIYF. Written as DNA, the CDR3 is TGCAGTGCTAGAGACCAGGGACCTGGAAACACCATATATTTT.

The chain is built from TRBV29-1 and TRBJ1-1; D is uncertain. The germline CDR1 and CDR2 sequences are SQVTM and ANQGSEA. The length of the CDR3 is 11 residues. The V end lost 5 bases, the J end lost 1 base, and 5 bases lay between the germline ends. CDR3 loop: CSVLRNTEAFF. The DNA for the CDR3 is TGCAGCGTTCTTAGGAACACTGAAGCTTTCTTT. Based on the CDR3 plus reference TRBV29-1 and TRBJ1-1, the full variable domain is SAVISQKPSRDICQRGTSLTIQCQVDSQVTMMFWYRQQPGQSLTLIATANQGSEATYESGFVIDKFPISRPNLTFSTLTVSNMSPEDSSIYLCSVLRNTEAFFGQGTRLTVV.

This clonotype came up once. The rearrangement links TRBV6-2 or TRBV6-3 to TRBJ2-7, with 7 positions matching TRBD2. The CDR3 totals 14 residues. Germline trimming cut 8 bases from V and 7 bases from J; bases unmatched to any gene: 14. CDR1 and CDR2 from the germline V gene are MNHEY and SVGEGT. This chain's CDR3 is CASGSGGRLEEQYF. The CDR3 DNA reads TGTGCCAGCGGATCGGGCGGGAGATTGGAAGAGCAGTACTTC.

This clonotype was found a few times. This sequence joins TRBV12-3 or TRBV12-4 and TRBJ2-7, with 9 bases identical to TRBD2. The CDR3 extends over 15 amino acids. V dropped 3 bases and J dropped 9; count of bases not matched to a gene: 12. The CDR3 is CASSFSSGASTGQYF. The CDR3 DNA is TGTGCCAGCAGTTTTTCTAGCGGGGCCTCCACAGGGCAGTACTTC.

This clonotype was observed a few times. The V and J genes are TRBV11-2 and TRBJ2-3; 10 bases are shared with TRBD1. Germline V gene sequence: CDR1 SGHAT, CDR2 FQNNGV. The junction had 15 bases not matched to a gene; V was cut back by 3 bases and J by 6 bases. This CDR3 contains 18 residues. In DNA, the CDR3 is TGTGCCAGCAGCTTCGTGGGGACAGGGGCCGCAGCCGGGGATACGCAGTATTTT. Translated: CASSFVGTGAAAGDTQYF.

Many counts were recorded for this clonotype. The J gene is TRBJ2-7, the V gene TRBV9; 14 bases align to TRBD2. J gave up 4 bases and V 7 bases, and 1 base lay outside the gene matches. Germline values: CDR1 SGDLS, CDR2 YYNGEE. The CDR3 has 13 amino acids. For the CDR3, the DNA is TGTGCCAGCGGGACTAGCGGGGGTTACGAGCAGTACTTC. As protein: CASGTSGGYEQYF.

This clonotype was detected a few times. This rearrangement joins TRBV11-3 to TRBJ2-5, with 8 bases aligning to TRBD1. V gave up 6 bases and J gave up 5 bases; unmatched junction bases: 5. Germline lookup yields CDR1 SGHNT and CDR2 YENEEA. This CDR3 has 13 amino acids. The CDR3 sequence: CASSPTGAETQYF. CDR3 DNA sequence: TGTGCCAGCAGTCCGACAGGGGCTGAGACCCAGTACTTC.

This clonotype was seen a handful of times. The V call is TRBV11-2, the J call TRBJ2-7; D unresolved. V was shortened by 1 base and J by 3 bases, with 10 bases between the two germline ends. This CDR3 comprises 14 residues. CDR1 and CDR2 (germline): SGHAT, FQNNGV. The CDR3 protein is CASSLVIPIYEQYF. Written as DNA, the CDR3 is TGTGCCAGCAGCTTAGTTATCCCGATCTACGAGCAGTACTTC.

This clonotype appeared a few times. The V and J genes are TRBV29-1 and TRBJ1-2; D uncertain. Germline V CDR1 and CDR2: SQVTM, ANQGSEA. There are 11 residues in the CDR3. Between the trimmed V and J ends, which lost 4 bases and 8 bases, there was a span of 11 bases. This chain's CDR3 is CSVGTVQGYTF. The CDR3 region has the DNA TGCAGCGTTGGGACGGTTCAAGGCTACACCTTC.

The chain links TRBV9 to TRBJ1-3, with D uncertain. This CDR3 contains 14 residues. V was clipped by 3 bases and J by 4 bases, with 11 bases between them. CDR1 is SGDLS and CDR2 is YYNGEE in the germline V gene. The CDR3 loop reads CASSGASLGNTIYF. In DNA form, the CDR3 reads TGTGCCAGCAGCGGTGCATCGTTGGGAAACACCATATATTTT.

There are a few counts of this clonotype. V gene TRBV7-2 combines with J gene TRBJ1-5; D call uncertain. The CDR3 loop spans 14 amino acids. Germline V CDR1 and CDR2: SGHTA, FQGNSA. Trimming left V 1 base short and J 4 bases short, with 8 bases between. The CDR3, as DNA: TGTGCCAGCAGCTTAGAGGGCAGGAATCAGCCCCAGCATTTT. Translated: CASSLEGRNQPQHF. The complete variable domain, with remaining parts taken from reference TRBV7-2 and TRBJ1-5, reads GAGVSQSPSNKVTEKGKDVELRCDPISGHTALYWYRQSLGQGLEFLIYFQGNSAPDKSGLPSDRFSAERTGGSVSTLTIQRTQQEDSAVYLCASSLEGRNQPQHFGDGTRLSIL.

This clonotype was found a few times. Here the CDR3 reads CASSYGTRNTGELFF. DNA for the CDR3: TGTGCCAGCAGTTACGGGACAAGGAACACCGGGGAGCTGTTTTTT. The V and J genes are TRBV6-5 and TRBJ2-2; D is possibly TRBD1 (6 bases). Trimming took 2 bases from V and 1 from J, leaving 8 bases between them. Looked up from germline, CDR1 is MNHEY and CDR2 is SVGAGI. The CDR3 is 15 amino acids.

This clonotype was seen a few times. V usage is TRBV2 and J usage is TRBJ1-5; D unclear. Looked up from germline, CDR1 is SNHLY and CDR2 is FYNNEI. The CDR3 runs to 13 residues. V lost 4 bases to trimming and J lost 3 bases, with 7 bases between them. This CDR3 reads CASSAQVNQPQHF. The DNA for the CDR3 is TGTGCCAGCAGTGCCCAGGTCAATCAGCCCCAGCATTTT.

This chain joins TRBV5-1 and TRBJ1-1, with D perhaps TRBD1 (6 bases). V gave up 4 bases and J gave up 4 bases, with 14 bases separating them. CDR1 and CDR2 from the germline V gene are SGHRS and YFSETQ. The CDR3 totals 14 residues. Written as DNA, the CDR3 is TGCGCCAGCAGCGAGGGGGTCTTGGGCACTGAAGCTTTCTTT. Translating it yields CASSEGVLGTEAFF.

The chain links TRBV29-1 to TRBJ2-1; unclear D gene. Germline CDR1 reads SQVTM; CDR2 reads ANQGSEA. The CDR3 extends over 15 amino acids. The ends were cut back, 0 bases at V and 1 base at J, with 10 bases in the middle. CDR3 DNA sequence: TGCAGCGTTGAAGAAGGGATGAATTCCTACAATGAGCAGTTCTTC. This sequence encodes CSVEEGMNSYNEQFF.

The chain links TRBV20-1 to TRBJ2-7; D remains ambiguous. The V gene's germline CDR1 is DFQATT and CDR2 SNEGSKA (reference sequence). There are 14 residues in the CDR3. The V and J ends lost 6 bases and 2 bases respectively, with 17 bases between them. DNA of the CDR3: TGCAGTGCGGCCCCCGCAGGAGACCCCTACGAGCAGTACTTC. As protein: CSAAPAGDPYEQYF.

V gene TRBV4-2 combines with J gene TRBJ1-4; 9 nucleotides match TRBD1. CDR1 and CDR2 from the germline V gene are LGHNA and YNFKEQ. The CDR3 contains 15 residues. J gave up 7 bases and V 1 base, and 4 bases lay outside the gene matches. The CDR3 loop reads CASSQGQGVGEKLFF. DNA for the CDR3: TGTGCCAGCAGCCAAGGACAGGGGGTGGGTGAAAAACTGTTTTTT.

This clonotype was seen only a few times. The chain recombines TRBV23-1 with TRBJ2-3, with 9 bases matching TRBD2. TRBV23-1 is identified as an open reading frame with a role that is uncertain. This CDR3 has 14 amino acids. The V gene end was trimmed by 4 bases and the J gene end by 4 bases; junction bases not matched to a gene: 3. The CDR3 spells CASSLRLAADTQYF. CDR3 coding DNA: TGCGCCAGCAGTCTCCGACTAGCGGCAGATACGCAGTATTTT.

The chain links TRBV24-1 to TRBJ2-1, with D maybe TRBD1 (6 bases). The length of the CDR3 is 13 residues. Per germline, CDR1 KGHDR and CDR2 SFDVKD. The V end was cut by 7 bases, the J end by 5 bases, with 11 bases between. The CDR3 region has the DNA TGTGCCACCAGCCCCAACAGGGACAATGAGCAGTTCTTC. It translates to CATSPNRDNEQFF.

This clonotype was counted between two and nine times. The chain joins TRBV29-1 to TRBJ2-7; 8 bases agree with TRBD1. V trimming: 3 bases; J trimming: 3 bases; junction bases outside the gene matches: 4. There are 13 residues in the CDR3. The germline CDR1 and CDR2 sequences are SQVTM and ANQGSEA. The CDR3 spells CSVEGRGLYEQYF. CDR3 in DNA: TGCAGCGTTGAGGGCAGGGGGCTCTACGAGCAGTACTTC.

The rearrangement links TRBV9 to TRBJ2-5; the match to TRBD2 covers 9 bases. Trimming at V came to 5 bases and at J to 2 bases, leaving 10 bases not matched to a gene. CDR1 is SGDLS, CDR2 YYNGEE, per germline. The CDR3 runs to 16 residues. Here the CDR3 reads CASSAGTSPQQETQYF. The CDR3 DNA is TGTGCCAGCAGTGCCGGGACTAGCCCCCAGCAAGAGACCCAGTACTTC.

The rearrangement uses TRBV5-1 and TRBJ2-7, with D perhaps TRBD2 (6 bases). CDR1 and CDR2 (germline): SGHRS, YFSETQ. There are 15 residues in the CDR3. V lost 8 bases and J 0 bases, leaving 18 bases between the germline ends. The DNA of the CDR3 is TGCGCCAGTAGCCAACCGGCGGGGTCCTCCTACGAGCAGTACTTC. It encodes CASSQPAGSSYEQYF.

A few counts support this clonotype. The chain recombines TRBV20-1 with TRBJ1-2; D remains ambiguous. Germline CDR1 reads DFQATT; CDR2 reads SNEGSKA (reference sequence). Trimming pared 3 bases from V and 9 bases from J, leaving 8 bases between. The CDR3 totals 10 residues. CDR3 residues: CSASHFSYTF. The DNA for the CDR3 is TGCAGTGCTAGTCATTTTAGCTACACCTTC.

This chain links TRBV29-1 with TRBJ2-2; D is ambiguous. CDR3 length equals 13 residues. Germline CDR1 reads SQVTM; CDR2 reads ANQGSEA. V lost 3 bases and J lost 2, with 7 bases in between. In DNA form, the CDR3 reads TGCAGCGTTGATCCCTATAACACCGGGGAGCTGTTTTTT. It translates to CSVDPYNTGELFF.